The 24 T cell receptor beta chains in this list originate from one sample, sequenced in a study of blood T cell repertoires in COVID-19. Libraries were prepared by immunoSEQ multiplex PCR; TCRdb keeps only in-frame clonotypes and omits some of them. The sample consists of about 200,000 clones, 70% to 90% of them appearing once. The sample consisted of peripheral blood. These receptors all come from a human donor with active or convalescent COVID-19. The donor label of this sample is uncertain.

CDR3 loop: CASGGYSNQPQHF. The CDR3 nucleotides read TGTGCCAGCGGAGGATATAGCAATCAGCCCCAGCATTTT. The V call is TRBV6-6, the J call TRBJ1-5; D is uncertain. The V end was cut by 8 bases, the J end by 0 bases, with 8 bases between. CDR3 size: 13 residues. Looked up from germline, CDR1 is MNHNY and CDR2 is SVGAGI (reference sequence).

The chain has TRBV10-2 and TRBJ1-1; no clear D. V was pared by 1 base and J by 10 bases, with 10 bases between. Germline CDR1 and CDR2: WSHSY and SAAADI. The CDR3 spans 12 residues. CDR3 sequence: CASSEYRHRAFF. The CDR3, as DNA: TGCGCCAGCAGTGAGTATCGACATCGAGCTTTCTTT.

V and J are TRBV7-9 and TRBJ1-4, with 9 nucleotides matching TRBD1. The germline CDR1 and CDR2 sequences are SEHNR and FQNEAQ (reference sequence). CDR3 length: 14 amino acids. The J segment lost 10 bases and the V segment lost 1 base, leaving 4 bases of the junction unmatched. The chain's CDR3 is CASSLEGQGRKLFF. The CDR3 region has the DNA TGTGCCAGCAGCTTAGAGGGACAGGGACGAAAACTGTTTTTT.

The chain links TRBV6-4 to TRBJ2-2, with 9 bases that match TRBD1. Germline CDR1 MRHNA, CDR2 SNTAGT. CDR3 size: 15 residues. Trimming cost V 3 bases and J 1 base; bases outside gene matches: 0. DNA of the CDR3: TGTGCCAGCAGTGAGACAGGGGGGAACACCGGGGAGCTGTTTTTT. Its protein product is CASSETGGNTGELFF.

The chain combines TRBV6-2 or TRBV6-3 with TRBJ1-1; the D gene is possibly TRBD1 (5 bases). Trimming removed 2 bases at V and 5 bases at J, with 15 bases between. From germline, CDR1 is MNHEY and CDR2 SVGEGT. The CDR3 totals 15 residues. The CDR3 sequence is CASSYGRGRGTEAFF. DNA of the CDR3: TGTGCCAGCAGTTACGGAAGAGGGAGGGGAACTGAAGCTTTCTTT.

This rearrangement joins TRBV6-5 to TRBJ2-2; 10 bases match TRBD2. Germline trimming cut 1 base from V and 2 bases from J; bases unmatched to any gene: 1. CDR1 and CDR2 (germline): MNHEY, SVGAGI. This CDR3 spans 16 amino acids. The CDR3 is CASSYLLAGNTGELFF. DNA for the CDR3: TGTGCCAGCAGTTACTTACTAGCGGGAAACACCGGGGAGCTGTTTTTT.

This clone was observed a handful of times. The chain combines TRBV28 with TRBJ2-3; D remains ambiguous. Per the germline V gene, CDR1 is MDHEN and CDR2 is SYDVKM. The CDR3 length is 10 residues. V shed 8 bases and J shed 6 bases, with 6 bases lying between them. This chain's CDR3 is CASGDDTQYF. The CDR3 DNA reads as TGTGCCAGCGGAGATGATACGCAGTATTTT.

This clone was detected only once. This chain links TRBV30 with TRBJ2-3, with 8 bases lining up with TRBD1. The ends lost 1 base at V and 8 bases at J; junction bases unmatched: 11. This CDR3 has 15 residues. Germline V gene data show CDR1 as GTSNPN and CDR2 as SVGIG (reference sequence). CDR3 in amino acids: CAWSASRTGSGTQYF. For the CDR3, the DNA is TGTGCCTGGAGTGCGTCCAGGACAGGGAGCGGTACGCAGTATTTT. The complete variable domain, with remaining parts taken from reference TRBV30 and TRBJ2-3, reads SQTIHQWPATLVQPVGSPLSLECTVEGTSNPNLYWYRQAAGRGLQLLFYSVGIGQISSEVPQNLSASRPQDRQFILSSKKLLLSDSGFYLCAWSASRTGSGTQYFGPGTRLTVL.

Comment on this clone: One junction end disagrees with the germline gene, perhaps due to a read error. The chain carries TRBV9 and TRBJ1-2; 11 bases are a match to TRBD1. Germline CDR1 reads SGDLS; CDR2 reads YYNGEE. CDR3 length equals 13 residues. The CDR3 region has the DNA TGTGCCAGCAGCGCCGGGACAGGGGGTCAATACTTCTTC. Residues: CASSAGTGGQYFF.

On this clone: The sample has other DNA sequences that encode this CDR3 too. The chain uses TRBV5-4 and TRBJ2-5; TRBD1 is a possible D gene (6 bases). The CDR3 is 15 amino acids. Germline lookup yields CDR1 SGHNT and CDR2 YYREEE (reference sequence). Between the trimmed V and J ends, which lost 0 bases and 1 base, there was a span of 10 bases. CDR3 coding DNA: TGTGCCAGCAGCTTGGCGCTAGGGGGCCAAGAGACCCAGTACTTC. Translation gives CASSLALGGQETQYF. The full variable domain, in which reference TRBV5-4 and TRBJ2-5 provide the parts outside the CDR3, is ETGVTQSPTHLIKTRGQQVTLRCSSQSGHNTVSWYQQALGQGPQFIFQYYREEENGRGNFPPRFSGLQFPNYSSELNVNALELDDSALYLCASSLALGGQETQYFGPGTRLLVL.

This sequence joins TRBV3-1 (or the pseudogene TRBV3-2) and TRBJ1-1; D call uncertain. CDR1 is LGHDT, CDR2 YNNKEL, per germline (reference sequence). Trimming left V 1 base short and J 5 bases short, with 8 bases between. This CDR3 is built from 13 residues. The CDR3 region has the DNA TGTGCCAGCAGCCAAGGTTACAGAACTGAAGCTTTCTTT. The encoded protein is CASSQGYRTEAFF.

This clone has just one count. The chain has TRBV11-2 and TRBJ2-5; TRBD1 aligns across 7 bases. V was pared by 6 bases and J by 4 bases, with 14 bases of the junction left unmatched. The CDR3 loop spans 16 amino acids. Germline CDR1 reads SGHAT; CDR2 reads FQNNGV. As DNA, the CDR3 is TGTGCCAGCAGGCCCCCGGGACAGATGGTGACAGAGACCCAGTACTTC. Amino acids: CASRPPGQMVTETQYF.

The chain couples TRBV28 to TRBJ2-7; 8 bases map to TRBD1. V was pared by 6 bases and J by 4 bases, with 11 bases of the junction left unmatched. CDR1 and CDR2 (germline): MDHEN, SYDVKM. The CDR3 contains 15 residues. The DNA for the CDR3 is TGTGCCAGCAGCCCACCCTCGGACAGGGCATACGAGCAGTACTTC. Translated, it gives CASSPPSDRAYEQYF.

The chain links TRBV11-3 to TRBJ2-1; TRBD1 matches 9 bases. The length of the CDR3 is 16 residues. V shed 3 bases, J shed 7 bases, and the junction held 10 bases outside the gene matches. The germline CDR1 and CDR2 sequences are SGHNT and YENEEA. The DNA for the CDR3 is TGTGCCAGCAGCTTCGGACAGGGGAATCGGGAGAATGAGCAGTTCTTC. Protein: CASSFGQGNRENEQFF.

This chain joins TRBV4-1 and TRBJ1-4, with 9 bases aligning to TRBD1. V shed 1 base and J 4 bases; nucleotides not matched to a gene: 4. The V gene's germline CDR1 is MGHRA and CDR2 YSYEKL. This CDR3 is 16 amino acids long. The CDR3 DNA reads TGCGCCAGCAGCCAAGCAAGGGGACAGGGTAATGAAAAACTGTTTTTT. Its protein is CASSQARGQGNEKLFF.

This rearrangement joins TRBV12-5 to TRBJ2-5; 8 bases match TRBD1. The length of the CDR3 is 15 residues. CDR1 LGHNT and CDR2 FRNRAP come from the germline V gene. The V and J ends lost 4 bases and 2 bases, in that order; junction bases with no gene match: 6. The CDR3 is CASGSTGVSQETQYF. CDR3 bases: TGTGCTAGTGGTTCGACAGGGGTTAGTCAAGAGACCCAGTACTTC.

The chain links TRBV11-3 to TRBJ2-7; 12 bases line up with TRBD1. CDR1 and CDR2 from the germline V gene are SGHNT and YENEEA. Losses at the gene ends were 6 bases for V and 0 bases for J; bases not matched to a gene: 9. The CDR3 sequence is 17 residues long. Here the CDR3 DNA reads TGTGCCAGCAGACAAACCGGGACAGGGGGCTTCTCCTACGAGCAGTACTTC. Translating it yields CASRQTGTGGFSYEQYF.

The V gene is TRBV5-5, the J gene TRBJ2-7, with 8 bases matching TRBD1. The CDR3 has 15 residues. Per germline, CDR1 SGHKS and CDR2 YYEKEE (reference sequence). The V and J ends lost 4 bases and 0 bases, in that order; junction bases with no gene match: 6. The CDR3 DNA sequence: TGTGCCAGCAGCCTACGACAGGGGTACTCCTACGAGCAGTACTTC. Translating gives CASSLRQGYSYEQYF.

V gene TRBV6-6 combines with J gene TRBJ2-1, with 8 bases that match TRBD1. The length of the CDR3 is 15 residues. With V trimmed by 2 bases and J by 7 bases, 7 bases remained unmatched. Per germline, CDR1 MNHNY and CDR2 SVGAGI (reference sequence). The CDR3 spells CASSYGPDRVNEQFF. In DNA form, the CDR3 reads TGTGCCAGCAGTTACGGTCCGGACAGGGTGAATGAGCAGTTCTTC.

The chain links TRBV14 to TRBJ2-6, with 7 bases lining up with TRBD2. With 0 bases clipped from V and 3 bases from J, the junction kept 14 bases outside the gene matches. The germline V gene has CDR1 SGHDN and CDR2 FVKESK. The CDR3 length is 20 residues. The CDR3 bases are TGTGCCAGCAGCCAAGAAGGGTGGGCGGGAGCGGGCCGTGGGGCCAACGTCCTGACTTTC. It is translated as CASSQEGWAGAGRGANVLTF.

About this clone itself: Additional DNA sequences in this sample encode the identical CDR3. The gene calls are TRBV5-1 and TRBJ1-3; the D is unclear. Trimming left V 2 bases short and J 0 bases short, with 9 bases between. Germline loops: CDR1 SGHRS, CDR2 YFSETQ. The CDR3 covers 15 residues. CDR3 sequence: CASSLRGGSGNTIYF. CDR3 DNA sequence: TGCGCCAGCAGCTTACGGGGAGGCTCTGGAAACACCATATATTTT.

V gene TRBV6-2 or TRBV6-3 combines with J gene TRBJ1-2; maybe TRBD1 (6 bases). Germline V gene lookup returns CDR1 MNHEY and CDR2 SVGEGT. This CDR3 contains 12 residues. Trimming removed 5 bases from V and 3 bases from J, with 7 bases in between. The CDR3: CASSGQYYGYTF. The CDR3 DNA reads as TGTGCCAGCAGTGGACAGTACTATGGCTACACCTTC.

The CDR3 loop is CASASVGAQHF. The CDR3 DNA sequence: TGTGCCAGCGCGTCAGTAGGGGCCCAGCATTTT. The V call is TRBV6-6, the J call TRBJ1-5, with TRBD1 as a possible D gene (5 bases). The CDR3 extends over 11 amino acids. Trimming cost V 8 bases and J 11 bases, with 13 bases left between them. From germline, CDR1 is MNHNY and CDR2 SVGAGI (reference sequence).

CDR3 sequence (DNA): TGCAGTGCTAGTACTTTCACTGAAGCTTTCTTT. Translated, it gives CSASTFTEAFF. This chain uses TRBV20-1 with TRBJ1-1, with D hard to call. V lost 3 bases, J lost 4 bases, and 6 bases lay in between. Looked up from germline, CDR1 is DFQATT and CDR2 is SNEGSKA (reference sequence). This CDR3 comprises 11 residues.